The 18 T cell receptor beta chains reported below all come from one sample, sequenced in a study of CD8 T cells in Susac syndrome. The RNA input was roughly 0.45 to 1 ug, and it was reverse transcribed with random hexamers. A single record per CDR3 protein comes from TCRdb applying MiXCR to the immunoSEQ multiplex PCR reads. The repertoire holds 400,000 or so distinct CDR3 sequences, approximately 85% seen once, with under 0.15% in the top ten. Sequenced sample: CD8+ T cells from PBMCs. These receptors came from a human donor with multiple sclerosis.

This chain connects TRBV25-1 to TRBJ1-6; 7 nucleotides align to TRBD1. Germline V gene lookup returns CDR1 MGHDK and CDR2 SYGVNS. V lost 1 base and J lost 9; bases outside the gene matches: 3. The CDR3 is 14 amino acids. CDR3 amino acids: CASSELGTVSPLHF. The DNA for the CDR3 is TGTGCCAGCAGTGAATTAGGGACAGTTTCACCCCTCCACTTT.

As concerns this clonotype: One junction end does not reproduce the germline sequence, and a read error may be involved. The V gene is TRBV29-1, the J gene TRBJ2-2; D gene unclear. CDR1 SQVTM and CDR2 ANQGSEA come from the germline V gene. This CDR3 has 13 amino acids. The CDR3: CSVDLRNAGELFF. The CDR3 nucleotides read TGCAGCGTTGATCTCAGGAACGCCGGGGAGCTGTTTTTT.

The chain carries TRBV29-1 and TRBJ2-2; no clear D. This CDR3 is built from 14 residues. Trimming removed 1 base from V and 7 bases from J, with 13 bases in between. CDR1 and CDR2 from the germline V gene are SQVTM and ANQGSEA. In nucleotides, the CDR3 is TGCAGCGTTGAAGGCCAAGAGGACGGCGGGGAGCTGTTTTTT. Residues: CSVEGQEDGGELFF.

The chain carries TRBV25-1 and TRBJ2-2, with a weak D call TRBD1 (6 bases). CDR1 and CDR2 (germline): MGHDK, SYGVNS. Deletions cut 2 bases from V and 1 base from J, with 11 bases between. There are 16 residues in the CDR3. CDR3 in amino acids: CASSEVGQLNTGELFF. Here the CDR3 DNA reads TGTGCCAGCAGTGAAGTGGGACAACTGAACACCGGGGAGCTGTTTTTT.

The chain has TRBV7-8 and TRBJ2-1; a weak D match, TRBD2 (5 bases). The germline V and J ends were trimmed by 1 base and 0 bases, with 7 bases remaining between them. This CDR3 comprises 15 residues. Germline CDR1 and CDR2: SGHVS and FQNEAQ. CDR3 in amino acids: CASSLGRISYNEQFF. As DNA, the CDR3 is TGTGCCAGCAGCTTAGGGAGGATCTCCTACAATGAGCAGTTCTTC.

The rearrangement uses TRBV28 and TRBJ2-2, with TRBD2 identical over 16 bases. Trimming at V came to 5 bases and at J to 3 bases, leaving 6 bases not matched to a gene. This CDR3 region has 18 residues. The germline CDR1 and CDR2 sequences are MDHEN and SYDVKM. The CDR3: CASSLGLAGGVDTGELFF. The CDR3 nucleotides are TGTGCCAGCAGTCTGGGACTAGCGGGAGGGGTGGACACCGGGGAGCTGTTTTTT.

The chain carries TRBV5-6 and TRBJ1-4; D is ambiguous. CDR3 length: 17 residues. V was cut by 4 bases and J by 0 bases, with 16 bases left in between. CDR1 is SGHDT and CDR2 is YYEEEE in the germline V gene. This CDR3 is CASSLKETDATNEKLFF. In DNA, the CDR3 is TGTGCCAGCAGCCTGAAGGAGACGGACGCAACTAATGAAAAACTGTTTTTT.

CDR3 coding DNA: TGTGCCAGCAGCCAATACTCTGGAAACACCATATATTTT. Translated: CASSQYSGNTIYF. The genes are TRBV7-6 and TRBJ1-3; unclear D gene. Looked up from germline, CDR1 is SGHVS and CDR2 is FNYEAQ. CDR3 length: 13 amino acids. Trimming shortened V by 5 bases and J by 0 bases, and 5 bases separated the two germline ends.

The rearrangement joins TRBV7-6 to TRBJ2-3; D possibly corresponds to TRBD1 (5 bases). CDR3 length: 15 residues. Germline values: CDR1 SGHVS, CDR2 FNYEAQ. V was cut by 5 bases and J by 2 bases, with 14 bases left in between. DNA of the CDR3: TGTGCCAGCAGCCCGAGGACACCCTTCACAGATACGCAGTATTTT. It yields the protein CASSPRTPFTDTQYF.

V and J are TRBV5-1 and TRBJ1-2; no reliable D call. In germline, CDR1 is SGHRS, CDR2 YFSETQ. V dropped 4 bases and J dropped 4 bases, with 20 bases sitting between them. The CDR3 spans 16 residues. The CDR3 loop is CASSPPGLQTLYGYTF. Here the CDR3 DNA reads TGCGCCAGCAGCCCCCCTGGTCTACAGACCCTCTATGGCTACACCTTC.

This clonotype has just a few counts. The V gene is TRBV12-3 or TRBV12-4, the J gene TRBJ2-7; D is possibly TRBD1 or TRBD2 (6 bases each). The length of the CDR3 is 14 residues. V was shortened by 2 bases and J by 4 bases, with 12 bases between the two germline ends. The CDR3 region is CASSLNREEYEQYF. The CDR3 coding sequence is TGTGCCAGCAGTTTAAACAGGGAGGAGTACGAGCAGTACTTC.

A few counts support this clonotype. The rearrangement joins TRBV28 to TRBJ2-7; 7 bases match TRBD2. Germline V gene sequence: CDR1 MDHEN, CDR2 SYDVKM. The V segment lost 2 bases and the J segment 3 bases; nucleotides outside the gene matches: 1. This CDR3 contains 13 residues. The CDR3 spells CASSLAGVYEQYF. The CDR3 DNA reads as TGTGCCAGCAGTTTAGCGGGGGTCTACGAGCAGTACTTC.

The chain uses TRBV6-1 and TRBJ1-1, with D uncertain. Trimming left V 1 base short and J 4 bases short, with 10 bases between. CDR1 and CDR2 from the germline V gene are MNHNS and SASEGT. The CDR3 spans 14 residues. The CDR3 is CASSEGSRATEAFF. CDR3 bases: TGTGCCAGCAGTGAAGGTTCGAGGGCCACTGAAGCTTTCTTT.

The chain couples TRBV5-6 to TRBJ2-7; no definite D call. CDR3 length: 15 amino acids. The V gene lost 0 bases and the J gene lost 6 bases, with 16 bases spanning the gap. Germline V gene data show CDR1 as SGHDT and CDR2 as YYEEEE. CDR3 coding DNA: TGTGCCAGCAGCTTGGTTCTTCAACACGTTCGCGAGCAGTACTTC. It specifies CASSLVLQHVREQYF.

As for this clonotype: The CDR3 does not end in the conserved phenylalanine or tryptophan, so this is likely a read error. The chain carries TRBV19 and TRBJ1-1; 8 bases align to TRBD1. J was trimmed by 5 bases and V by 6 bases; bases with no gene match: 5. Germline assignment: CDR1 LNHDA and CDR2 SQIVND (reference sequence). The CDR3 totals 13 residues. The CDR3 spells CASSYRGDTEAFI. DNA for the CDR3: TGTGCCAGTAGCTACAGGGGGGATACTGAAGCTTTCATT.

The gene calls are TRBV2 and TRBJ2-1, with 14 bases matching TRBD2. Trimming cost V 3 bases and J 5 bases; bases outside gene matches: 9. Germline-derived CDR1 and CDR2 are SNHLY and FYNNEI. The CDR3 consists of 18 residues. Written as DNA, the CDR3 is TGTGCCAGCAGTGACTATCGACTAGCGGGAGGGGGACACAATGAGCAGTTCTTC. Translating gives CASSDYRLAGGGHNEQFF.

This clonotype has only one observation. The J gene is TRBJ2-1, the V gene TRBV6-8; 9 bases align to TRBD2. There are 20 residues in the CDR3. Trimming removed 5 bases from V and 1 base from J; junction bases left unmatched: 18. CDR1 and CDR2 (germline): MNHGY, SAAAGT. The CDR3 sequence is CASSPPAGTSREGSYNEQFF. The CDR3 nucleotides read TGTGCCAGCAGTCCGCCCGCCGGGACTAGCCGTGAAGGGTCCTACAATGAGCAGTTCTTC.

This sequence joins TRBV30 and TRBJ2-7; D gene uncertain. This CDR3 is built from 12 residues. Deletions cut 0 bases from V and 5 bases from J, with 8 bases between. Looked up from germline, CDR1 is GTSNPN and CDR2 is SVGIG (reference sequence). In DNA, the CDR3 is TGTGCCTGGAGTGTTGAGGCCCACGAGCAGTACTTC. Translation: CAWSVEAHEQYF.